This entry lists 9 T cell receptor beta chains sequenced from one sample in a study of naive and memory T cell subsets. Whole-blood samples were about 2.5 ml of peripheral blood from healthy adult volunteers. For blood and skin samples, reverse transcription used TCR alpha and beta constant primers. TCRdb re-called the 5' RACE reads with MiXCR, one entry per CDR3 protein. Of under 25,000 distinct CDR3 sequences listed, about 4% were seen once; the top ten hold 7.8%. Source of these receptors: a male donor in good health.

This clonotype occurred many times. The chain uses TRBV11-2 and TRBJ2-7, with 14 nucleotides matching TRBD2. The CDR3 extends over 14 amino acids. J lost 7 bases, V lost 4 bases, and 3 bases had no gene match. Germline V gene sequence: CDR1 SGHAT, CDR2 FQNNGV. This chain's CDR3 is CASSSGLAGVEQYF. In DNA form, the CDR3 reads TGTGCCAGCAGCTCGGGACTAGCGGGGGTTGAGCAGTACTTC.

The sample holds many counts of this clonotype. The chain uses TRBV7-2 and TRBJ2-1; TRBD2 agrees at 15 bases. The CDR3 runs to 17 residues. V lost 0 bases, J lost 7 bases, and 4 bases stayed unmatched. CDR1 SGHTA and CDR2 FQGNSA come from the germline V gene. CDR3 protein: CASSLAWTSGGANEQFF. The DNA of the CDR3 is TGTGCCAGCAGCTTAGCCTGGACTAGCGGGGGGGCGAATGAGCAGTTCTTC.

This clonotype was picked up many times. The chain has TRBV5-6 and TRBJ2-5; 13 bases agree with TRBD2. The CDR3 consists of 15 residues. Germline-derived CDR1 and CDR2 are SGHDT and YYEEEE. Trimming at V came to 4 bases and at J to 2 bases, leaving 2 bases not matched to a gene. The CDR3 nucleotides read TGTGCCAGCAGCCCACTAGCGGGGGGGCAAGAGACCCAGTACTTC. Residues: CASSPLAGGQETQYF.

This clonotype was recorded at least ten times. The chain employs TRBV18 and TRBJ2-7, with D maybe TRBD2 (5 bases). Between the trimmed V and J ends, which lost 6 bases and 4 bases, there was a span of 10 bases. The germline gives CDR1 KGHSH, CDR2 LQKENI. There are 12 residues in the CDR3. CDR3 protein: CASSYGGYEQYF. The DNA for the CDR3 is TGTGCCAGCTCGTACGGCGGGTACGAGCAGTACTTC.

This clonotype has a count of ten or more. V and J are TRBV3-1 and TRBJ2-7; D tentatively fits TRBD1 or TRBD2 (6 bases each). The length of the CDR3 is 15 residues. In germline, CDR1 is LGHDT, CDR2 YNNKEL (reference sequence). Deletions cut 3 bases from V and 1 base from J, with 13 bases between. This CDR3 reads CASSHTGTASYEQYF. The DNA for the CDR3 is TGTGCCAGCAGCCACACAGGGACTGCTTCCTACGAGCAGTACTTC.

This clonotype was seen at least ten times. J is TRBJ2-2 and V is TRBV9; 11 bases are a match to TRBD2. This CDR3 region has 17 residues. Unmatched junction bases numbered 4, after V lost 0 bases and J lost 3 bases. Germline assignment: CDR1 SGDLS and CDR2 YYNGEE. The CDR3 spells CASSVVSGGEDTGELFF. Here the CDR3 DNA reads TGTGCCAGCAGCGTAGTTAGCGGGGGGGAGGACACCGGGGAGCTGTTTTTT.

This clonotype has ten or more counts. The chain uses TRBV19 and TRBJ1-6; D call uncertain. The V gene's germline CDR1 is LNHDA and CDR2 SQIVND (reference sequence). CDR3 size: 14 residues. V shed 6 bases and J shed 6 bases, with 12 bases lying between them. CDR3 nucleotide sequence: TGTGCCAGTAGCCGGGCAGTCGCTAATTCACCCCTCCACTTT. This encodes CASSRAVANSPLHF.

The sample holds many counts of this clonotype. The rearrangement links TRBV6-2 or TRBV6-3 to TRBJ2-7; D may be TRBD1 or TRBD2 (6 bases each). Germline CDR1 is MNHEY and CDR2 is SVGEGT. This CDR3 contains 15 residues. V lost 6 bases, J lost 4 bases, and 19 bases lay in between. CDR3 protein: CASRRTAEGNYEQYF. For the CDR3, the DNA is TGTGCCAGCAGACGGACAGCGGAGGGAAATTACGAGCAGTACTTC.

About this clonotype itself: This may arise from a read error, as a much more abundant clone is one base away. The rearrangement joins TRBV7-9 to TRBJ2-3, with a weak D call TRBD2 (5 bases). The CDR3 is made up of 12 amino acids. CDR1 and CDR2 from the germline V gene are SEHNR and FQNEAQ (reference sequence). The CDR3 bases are TGTGTCGGAGGCTCGGGGAAAGATACGCAGTATTTT. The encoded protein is CVGGSGKDTQYF. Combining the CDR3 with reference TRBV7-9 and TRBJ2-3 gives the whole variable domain DTGVSQNPRHKITKRGQNVTFRCDPISEHNRLYWYRQTLGQGPEFLTYFQNEAQLEKSRLLSDRFSAERPKGSFSTLEIQRTEQGDSAMYLCVGGSGKDTQYFGPGTRLTVL.